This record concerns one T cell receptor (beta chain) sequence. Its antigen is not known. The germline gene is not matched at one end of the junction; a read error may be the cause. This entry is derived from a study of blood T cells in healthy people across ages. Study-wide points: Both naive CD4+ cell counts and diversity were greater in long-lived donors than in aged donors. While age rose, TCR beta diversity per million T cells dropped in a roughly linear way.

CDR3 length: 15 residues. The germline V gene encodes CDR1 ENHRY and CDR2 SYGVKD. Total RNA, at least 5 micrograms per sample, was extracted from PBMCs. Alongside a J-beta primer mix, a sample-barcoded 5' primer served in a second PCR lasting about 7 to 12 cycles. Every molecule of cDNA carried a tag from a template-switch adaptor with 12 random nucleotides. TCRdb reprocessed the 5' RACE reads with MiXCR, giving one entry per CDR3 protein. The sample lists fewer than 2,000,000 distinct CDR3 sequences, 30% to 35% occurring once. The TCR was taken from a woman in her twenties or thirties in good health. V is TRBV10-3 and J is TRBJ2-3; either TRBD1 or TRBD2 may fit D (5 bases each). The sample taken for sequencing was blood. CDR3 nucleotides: TGTACCATCAGTGGGACCTCGAAGACCGGTGATACGCAGTATTTT. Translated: CTISGTSKTGDTQYF.